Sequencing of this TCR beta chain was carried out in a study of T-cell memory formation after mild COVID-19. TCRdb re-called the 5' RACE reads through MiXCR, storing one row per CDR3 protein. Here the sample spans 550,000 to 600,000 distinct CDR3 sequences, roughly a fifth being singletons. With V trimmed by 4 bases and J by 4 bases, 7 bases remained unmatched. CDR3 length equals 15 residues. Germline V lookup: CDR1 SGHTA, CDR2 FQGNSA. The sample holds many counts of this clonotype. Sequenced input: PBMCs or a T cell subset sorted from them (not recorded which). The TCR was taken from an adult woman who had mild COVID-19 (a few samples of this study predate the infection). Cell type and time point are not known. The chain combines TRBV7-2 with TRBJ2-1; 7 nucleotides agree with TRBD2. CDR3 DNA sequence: TGTGCCAGCAGCTCCCAAGCGGGAATTTACAATGAGCAGTTCTTC. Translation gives CASSSQAGIYNEQFF. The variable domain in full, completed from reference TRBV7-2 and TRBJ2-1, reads GAGVSQSPSNKVTEKGKDVELRCDPISGHTALYWYRQSLGQGLEFLIYFQGNSAPDKSGLPSDRFSAERTGGSVSTLTIQRTQQEDSAVYLCASSSQAGIYNEQFFGPGTRLTVL.